The entry that follows covers one TCR beta chain sequence. Its matching antigen is unknown. Collection of blood occurred at baseline, at cycle 4 day 1, and at cycle 7 day 1. Only in-frame clones appear in the TCRdb table, and some are missing; sequencing was by immunoSEQ multiplex PCR. Found here are around 100,000 clones, 90% of them singletons; the top ten hold roughly 0.15%. The entry originates in a study of OX40 agonist ivuxolimab in advanced cancers. Looking at the study overall: A mean age of roughly 62 years, range roughly 20 to 80, was recorded, and roughly 83% were male.

The germline gives CDR1 MNHEY, CDR2 SVGAGI. V was shortened by 6 bases and J by 6 bases, with 21 bases between the two germline ends. This CDR3 contains 15 residues. Points from the study as a whole: Among the lowest levels of clonal expansion were found in partial responders at 0.1-3.0 mg/kg.

This sequence joins TRBV6-5 and TRBJ2-7; D is possibly TRBD2 (7 bases). The source of this sequence is an adult with an advanced solid tumor such as melanoma, head and neck, liver or kidney cancer. Sequencing was performed on CD4+ or CD8+ T cells sorted from blood, taken in a trial of the OX40 agonist ivuxolimab. CDR3 DNA: TGTGCCAGCAGCCCACAGGGACTACCACGCTCCGAGCAGTACTTC. Translation: CASSPQGLPRSEQYF.